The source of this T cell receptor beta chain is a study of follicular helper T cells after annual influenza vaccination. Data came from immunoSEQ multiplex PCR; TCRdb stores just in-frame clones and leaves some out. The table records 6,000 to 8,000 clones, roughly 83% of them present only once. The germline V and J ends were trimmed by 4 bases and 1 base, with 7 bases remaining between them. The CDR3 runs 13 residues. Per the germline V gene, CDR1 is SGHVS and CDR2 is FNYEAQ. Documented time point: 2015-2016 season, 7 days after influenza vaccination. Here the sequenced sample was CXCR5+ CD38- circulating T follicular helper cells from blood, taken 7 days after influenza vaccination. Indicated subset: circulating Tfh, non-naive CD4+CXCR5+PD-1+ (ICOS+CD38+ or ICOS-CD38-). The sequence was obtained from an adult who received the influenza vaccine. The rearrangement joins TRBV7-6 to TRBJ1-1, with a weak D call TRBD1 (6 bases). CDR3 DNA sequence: TGTGCCAGCAGCTCAGGGGAGAACACTGAAGCTTTCTTT. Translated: CASSSGENTEAFF.